This T cell receptor beta chain was documented in a study of T cell responses to AZD1222 COVID-19 vaccine. Study-wide findings and caveats: Researchers took repertoire samples only after the peak T cell response had come. Spike-specific TCR breadth rose after two AZD1222 doses, and depth rose as well. Across spike, vaccine-associated CD4 TCRs were found, dominant at 160-218 and 743-854. Epitopes outside B.1.351 and B.1.1.7 mutated regions reportedly drew nearly half of spike TCRs.

Profiled with immunoSEQ multiplex PCR; TCRdb holds only in-frame clones, not every one. The table has around 89,000 clones, about nine tenths seen once. Notes on this clone: The antigen is undetermined.

CDR3 size: 10 residues. Germline V gene sequence: CDR1 LNHDA, CDR2 SQIVND (reference sequence). V lost 11 bases and J lost 9; bases outside the gene matches: 5. The sample in question was peripheral blood, obtained on day 0 of AZD1222 vaccination. V is TRBV19 and J is TRBJ2-5, with TRBD2 identical over 8 bases. This TCR was recovered from an adult in good health. CDR3 amino acids: CASRGGAQYF. The CDR3 DNA follows: TGTGCCTCCCGGGGGGGCGCCCAGTACTTC.